Listed here are 29 T cell receptor beta chains from one sample, sequenced in a study of post-analysis software for immune sequencing data. Overall study findings and caveats: In patients, four to six TRBV segments were more frequent than in controls, with TRBV5-6, TRBV5-1 and TRBV20-1 among them.

Prepared libraries of TCR beta cDNA carried unique molecular identifiers. TCRdb independently ran MiXCR on the PCR reads; one entry per CDR3 protein. The table includes hundreds of thousands of distinct CDR3 sequences, roughly three fifths detected once. These receptors have no known antigen. Sequenced material: blood. The source of these receptors is a girl aged 2 to 9 with multiple sclerosis.

Points on this clonotype: No conserved phenylalanine or tryptophan ends this CDR3, so it is likely a read error. The J gene is TRBJ1-2, the V gene TRBV7-2; 11 bases are shared with TRBD1. Germline CDR1 is SGHTA and CDR2 is FQGNSA. The V gene end was trimmed by 5 bases and the J gene end by 5 bases; junction bases not matched to a gene: 7. The CDR3 contains 15 residues. CDR3 bases: TGTGCCAGCAGCCCACCGGGACAGGGGGGATATGGCTACACCTGC. Amino acids: CASSPPGQGGYGYTC.

A few counts support this clonotype. The chain has TRBV12-3 or TRBV12-4 and TRBJ1-2, with D maybe TRBD1 (6 bases). The germline V and J ends were trimmed by 6 bases and 7 bases, with 12 bases remaining between them. CDR3 size: 12 residues. This CDR3 is CASRPQGSGYTF. For the CDR3, the DNA is TGTGCCAGCAGGCCACAGGGTTCTGGCTACACCTTC.

The gene calls are TRBV29-1 and TRBJ2-5, with 9 bases identical to TRBD1. Germline-derived CDR1 and CDR2 are SQVTM and ANQGSEA. The CDR3 runs 15 residues. V was pared by 3 bases and J by 0 bases, with 5 bases of the junction left unmatched. The CDR3 region has the DNA TGCAGCGTTGAGGACCGGACAGGGGACCAAGAGACCCAGTACTTC. Its protein is CSVEDRTGDQETQYF.

V is TRBV29-1 and J is TRBJ2-3; 11 bases map to TRBD1. The CDR3 loop spans 14 amino acids. With V trimmed by 5 bases and J by 3 bases, 4 bases remained unmatched. Germline V gene data show CDR1 as SQVTM and CDR2 as ANQGSEA. The CDR3 nucleotides are TGCAGCGTTCGGACAGGGGGCACTACAGATACGCAGTATTTT. Residues: CSVRTGGTTDTQYF.

V and J are TRBV29-1 and TRBJ1-1; the D gene is possibly TRBD1 (6 bases). This CDR3 is 13 amino acids long. Trimming shortened V by 3 bases and J by 8 bases, and 16 bases separated the two germline ends. Germline values: CDR1 SQVTM, CDR2 ANQGSEA. This CDR3 is CSVDGGEGEEAFF. Written as DNA, the CDR3 is TGCAGCGTTGATGGGGGCGAAGGTGAGGAAGCTTTCTTT.

This clonotype was detected only a few times. The chain uses TRBV29-1 and TRBJ2-2; D gene unclear. Trimming took off 4 bases at V and 8 bases at J, with 11 bases between the two ends. This CDR3 has 12 amino acids. Germline CDR1 SQVTM, CDR2 ANQGSEA. This chain's CDR3 is CSVVGSAGELFF. The CDR3 nucleotides read TGCAGCGTTGTCGGCAGCGCAGGGGAGCTGTTTTTT.

The gene calls are TRBV5-1 and TRBJ1-1; D may be TRBD1 (5 bases). V lost 4 bases and J lost 2, with 15 bases in between. Per the germline V gene, CDR1 is SGHRS and CDR2 is YFSETQ. The CDR3 has 15 residues. The chain's CDR3 is CASSPTETTNTEAFF. The CDR3 DNA reads TGCGCCAGCAGCCCGACAGAGACTACAAACACTGAAGCTTTCTTT. The full variable domain, rest sourced from reference TRBV5-1 and TRBJ1-1, is KAGVTQTPRYLIKTRGQQVTLSCSPISGHRSVSWYQQTPGQGLQFLFEYFSETQRNKGNFPGRFSGRQFSNSRSEMNVSTLELGDSALYLCASSPTETTNTEAFFGQGTRLTVV.

The CDR3 region is CASRAGQGAKTDTQYF. CDR3 DNA: TGCGCCAGCAGGGCCGGACAGGGGGCGAAGACAGATACGCAGTATTTT. This chain links TRBV5-1 with TRBJ2-3; 11 bases are shared with TRBD1. V was clipped by 5 bases and J by 3 bases; unmatched bases: 8. Germline V gene data show CDR1 as SGHRS and CDR2 as YFSETQ. The CDR3 contains 16 residues.

This rearrangement joins TRBV24-1 to TRBJ2-3, with D hard to call. There are 14 residues in the CDR3. V gave up 0 bases and J gave up 4 bases, with 7 bases separating them. CDR1 is KGHDR and CDR2 is SFDVKD in the germline V gene. In DNA form, the CDR3 reads TGTGCCACCAGTGATTTGGGAAGTCCAGATACGCAGTATTTT. This sequence encodes CATSDLGSPDTQYF.

The chain is built from TRBV5-1 and TRBJ2-5, with D tentatively TRBD2 (5 bases). Trimming took 3 bases from V and 1 from J, leaving 13 bases between them. The CDR3 consists of 15 residues. From germline, CDR1 is SGHRS and CDR2 YFSETQ. CDR3 coding DNA: TGCGCCAGCAGCTCGTCGGGCGCGGGCCAAGAGACCCAGTACTTC. Its translation is CASSSSGAGQETQYF.

The chain couples TRBV7-6 to TRBJ1-1; no definite D call. The CDR3 is 13 amino acids. The germline gives CDR1 SGHVS, CDR2 FNYEAQ. V dropped 4 bases and J dropped 7 bases, with 13 bases sitting between them. CDR3 bases: TGTGCCAGCAGCTATATTATGGGGAATGAAGCTTTCTTT. Translated: CASSYIMGNEAFF.

The CDR3 DNA reads as TGCAGTGCTAAGTTGACAGGGGTATTGGACGAGCAGTACTTC. It translates to CSAKLTGVLDEQYF. The chain employs TRBV20-1 and TRBJ2-5, with 8 bases matching TRBD1. The J call may be faulty, since TRBJ2-7 better matches the DNA end. Germline CDR1 DFQATT, CDR2 SNEGSKA (reference sequence). CDR3 size: 14 residues.

This clonotype was seen more than once but under ten times. CDR3 DNA: TGTGCCAGCAGCTTCGCTCGGCCCCAGTTCTTC. As protein: CASSFARPQFF. The genes are TRBV11-2 and TRBJ2-1; no definite D call. With 3 bases removed from V and 13 bases from J, the gap between germline ends came to 10 bases. This CDR3 region has 11 residues. Germline lookup yields CDR1 SGHAT and CDR2 FQNNGV.

The chain uses TRBV2 and TRBJ1-4; tentatively, D is TRBD1 (5 bases). This CDR3 spans 13 amino acids. Trimming took off 6 bases at V and 7 bases at J, with 12 bases between the two ends. Germline CDR1 SNHLY, CDR2 FYNNEI. This CDR3 reads CASRPGGAEKLFF. The DNA for the CDR3 is TGTGCCAGCAGGCCCGGGGGTGCTGAAAAACTGTTTTTT.

The chain uses TRBV7-9 and TRBJ1-1; 8 bases map to TRBD1. The CDR3 sequence is 15 residues long. Trimming took 10 bases from V and 3 from J; bases not matched to a gene: 13. Per the germline V gene, CDR1 is SEHNR and CDR2 is FQNEAQ (reference sequence). The CDR3 loop reads CATLRGQGLDTEAFF. Written as DNA, the CDR3 is TGTGCCACCCTCCGCGGACAGGGACTTGACACTGAAGCTTTCTTT.

This clonotype was picked up a small number of times. The chain employs TRBV20-1 and TRBJ1-2; D is perhaps TRBD1 (5 bases). V was shortened by 3 bases and J by 1 base, with 15 bases between the two germline ends. The CDR3 totals 15 residues. The V gene's germline CDR1 is DFQATT and CDR2 SNEGSKA (reference sequence). The CDR3 is CSASTGGPFNYGYTF. As DNA, the CDR3 is TGCAGTGCTAGTACGGGGGGACCCTTTAACTATGGCTACACCTTC.

This CDR3 reads CASSQGTGGAAQFF. The CDR3, as DNA: TGTGCCAGCAGTCAGGGGACAGGGGGGGCAGCGCAGTTCTTC. This chain links TRBV6-1 with TRBJ2-1; 11 bases are shared with TRBD1. CDR1 and CDR2 from the germline V gene are MNHNS and SASEGT. V was pared by 5 bases and J by 12 bases, with 9 bases of the junction left unmatched. CDR3 length equals 14 residues.

This chain joins TRBV28 and TRBJ2-3; D gene uncertain. V lost 7 bases, J lost 1 base, and 9 bases lay in between. Germline V gene sequence: CDR1 MDHEN, CDR2 SYDVKM. The CDR3 has 13 amino acids. The chain's CDR3 is CASKWQGTDTQYF. CDR3 bases: TGTGCCAGCAAGTGGCAGGGCACAGATACGCAGTATTTT.

The CDR3 bases are TGTGCCAGCAGTCACACCCTGGCAGGGAGAGAAGGCTACACCTTC. Amino acid sequence: CASSHTLAGREGYTF. The chain couples TRBV28 to TRBJ1-2; tentative D call: TRBD1 (5 bases). V shed 5 bases and J shed 8 bases, with 21 bases lying between them. This CDR3 is built from 15 residues. Germline lookup yields CDR1 MDHEN and CDR2 SYDVKM.

The V call is TRBV11-2, the J call TRBJ2-7, with a weak D call TRBD2 (7 bases). V lost 5 bases, J lost 1 base, and 15 bases lay in between. CDR3 length equals 15 residues. The germline CDR1 and CDR2 sequences are SGHAT and FQNNGV. The DNA of the CDR3 is TGTGCCAGCAGCCCGGGGGGCGGGCAATCCTACGAGCAGTACTTC. Translated: CASSPGGGQSYEQYF.

This clonotype was counted a single time. The chain employs TRBV12-3 or TRBV12-4 and TRBJ2-1; no firm D call. The CDR3 runs to 15 residues. V dropped 4 bases and J dropped 2 bases, with 12 bases sitting between them. The DNA of the CDR3 is TGTGCCAGCAGTTCCAAGGTGGTTCCCTACAATGAGCAGTTCTTC. It is translated as CASSSKVVPYNEQFF.

V and J are TRBV12-3 or TRBV12-4 and TRBJ1-2, with D uncertain. The CDR3 totals 12 residues. V was pared by 6 bases and J by 6 bases, with 11 bases between. The CDR3 loop reads CASSGRGNGYTF. The DNA of the CDR3 is TGTGCCAGCAGCGGAAGAGGGAATGGCTACACCTTC.

The rearrangement uses TRBV29-1 and TRBJ2-1, with D hard to call. V dropped 3 bases and J dropped 12 bases, with 12 bases sitting between them. This CDR3 has 11 amino acids. CDR1 is SQVTM, CDR2 ANQGSEA, per germline. The CDR3 DNA reads as TGCAGCGTTGAGATGGGAAACGGGCAGTTCTTC. It specifies CSVEMGNGQFF.

V gene TRBV5-1 combines with J gene TRBJ2-1, with 10 bases fitting TRBD2. Germline assignment: CDR1 SGHRS and CDR2 YFSETQ. CDR3 length: 20 residues. V lost 1 base, J lost 0 bases, and 13 bases stayed unmatched. The CDR3 spells CASSLFGQLAGRSSYNEQFF. The CDR3 coding sequence is TGCGCCAGCAGCTTGTTTGGCCAACTAGCGGGGCGAAGCTCCTACAATGAGCAGTTCTTC.

This clonotype occurred a few times. CDR3 protein: CASSLTESTDTQYF. The CDR3 DNA is TGTGCCAGCAGTTTAACCGAGAGCACAGATACGCAGTATTTT. This sequence joins TRBV12-3 or TRBV12-4 and TRBJ2-3, with D uncertain. This CDR3 is built from 14 residues. Trimming took 2 bases from V and 0 from J, leaving 6 bases between them.

The genes are TRBV7-6 and TRBJ2-1; D remains unclear. V dropped 5 bases and J dropped 9 bases, with 8 bases sitting between them. Germline-derived CDR1 and CDR2 are SGHVS and FNYEAQ. This CDR3 has 11 residues. The CDR3 sequence: CASSARFEQFF. CDR3 coding DNA: TGTGCCAGCAGCGCCCGATTTGAGCAGTTCTTC.

This clonotype appeared a few times. J is TRBJ2-7 and V is TRBV20-1; D may be TRBD1 (6 bases). V shed 0 bases and J shed 7 bases, with 28 bases lying between them. CDR3 length equals 18 residues. Germline lookup yields CDR1 DFQATT and CDR2 SNEGSKA (reference sequence). CDR3 coding DNA: TGCAGTGCTAGAGATGGAGGAAGGGGGTCCAACTCCTACAATGAGCAGTACTTC. Translated: CSARDGGRGSNSYNEQYF.

The CDR3 sequence is CASSELLARYEQYF. CDR3 bases: TGTGCCAGCAGTGAACTTCTAGCAAGATACGAGCAGTACTTC. The chain uses TRBV6-5 and TRBJ2-4; perhaps TRBD2 as D (5 bases). The J call may be wrong; the DNA end is better matched by TRBJ2-7. The CDR3 spans 14 residues. Germline V gene sequence: CDR1 MNHEY, CDR2 SVGAGI.

The V call is TRBV6-2 or TRBV6-3, the J call TRBJ2-1; weak D call: TRBD1 (6 bases). Germline V CDR1 and CDR2: MNHEY, SVGEGT. The CDR3 loop spans 14 amino acids. Trimming took off 2 bases at V and 2 bases at J, with 7 bases between the two ends. Here the CDR3 DNA reads TGTGCCAGCAGTTACCAGGGGCCCTACAATGAGCAGTTCTTC. Translating it yields CASSYQGPYNEQFF.